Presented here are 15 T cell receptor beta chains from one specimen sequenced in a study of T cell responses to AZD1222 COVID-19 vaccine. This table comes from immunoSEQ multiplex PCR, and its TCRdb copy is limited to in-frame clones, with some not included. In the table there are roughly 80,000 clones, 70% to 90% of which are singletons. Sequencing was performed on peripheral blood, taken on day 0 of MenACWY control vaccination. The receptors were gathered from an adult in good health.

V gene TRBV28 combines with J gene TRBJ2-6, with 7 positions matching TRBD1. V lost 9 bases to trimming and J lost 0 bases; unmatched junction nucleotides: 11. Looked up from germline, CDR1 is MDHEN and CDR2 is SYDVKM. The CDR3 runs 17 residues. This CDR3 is CASGSQGIFSGANVLTF. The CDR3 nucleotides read TGTGCCAGTGGTTCACAGGGGATTTTCTCTGGGGCCAACGTCCTGACTTTC.

The CDR3 coding sequence is TGTGCCAGCAGCGCGGACAGGGGTAATGAAAAACTGTTTTTT. This sequence encodes CASSADRGNEKLFF. V usage is TRBV9 and J usage is TRBJ1-4, with TRBD1 matching 9 bases. CDR3 length equals 14 residues. V shed 3 bases and J 4 bases; nucleotides not matched to a gene: 1. Looked up from germline, CDR1 is SGDLS and CDR2 is YYNGEE.

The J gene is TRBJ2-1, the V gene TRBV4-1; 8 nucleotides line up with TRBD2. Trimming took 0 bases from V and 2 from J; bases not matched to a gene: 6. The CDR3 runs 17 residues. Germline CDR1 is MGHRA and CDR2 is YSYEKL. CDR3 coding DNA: TGCGCCAGCAGCCAAGAGGTTTACGGGGGGGCCTACAATGAGCAGTTCTTC. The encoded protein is CASSQEVYGGAYNEQFF.

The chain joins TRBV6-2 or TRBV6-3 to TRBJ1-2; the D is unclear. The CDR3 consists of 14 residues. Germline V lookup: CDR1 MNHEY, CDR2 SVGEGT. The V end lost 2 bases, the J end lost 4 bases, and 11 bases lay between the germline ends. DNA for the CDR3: TGTGCCAGCAGTTACCAAAAGCCGATCTATGGCTACACCTTC. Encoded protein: CASSYQKPIYGYTF.

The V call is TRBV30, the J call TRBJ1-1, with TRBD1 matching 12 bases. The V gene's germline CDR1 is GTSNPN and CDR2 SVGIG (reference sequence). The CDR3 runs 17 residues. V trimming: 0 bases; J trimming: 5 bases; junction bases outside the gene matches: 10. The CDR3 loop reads CAWSVKGQGAVMTEAFF. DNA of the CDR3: TGTGCCTGGAGTGTGAAGGGACAGGGGGCGGTCATGACTGAAGCTTTCTTT.

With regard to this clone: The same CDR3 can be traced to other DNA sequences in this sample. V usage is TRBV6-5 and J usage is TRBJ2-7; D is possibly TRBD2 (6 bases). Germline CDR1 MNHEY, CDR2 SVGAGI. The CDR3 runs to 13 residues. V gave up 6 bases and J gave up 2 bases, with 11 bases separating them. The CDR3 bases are TGTGCCAGCAGCAGGGACTTTCCCTACGAGCAGTACTTC. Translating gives CASSRDFPYEQYF.

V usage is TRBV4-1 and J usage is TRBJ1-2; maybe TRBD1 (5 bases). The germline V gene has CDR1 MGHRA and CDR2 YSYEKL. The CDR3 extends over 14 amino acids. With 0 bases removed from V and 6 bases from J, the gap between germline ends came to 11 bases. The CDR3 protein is CASSQEGLQNGYTF. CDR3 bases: TGCGCCAGCAGCCAAGAGGGGCTACAGAATGGCTACACCTTC.

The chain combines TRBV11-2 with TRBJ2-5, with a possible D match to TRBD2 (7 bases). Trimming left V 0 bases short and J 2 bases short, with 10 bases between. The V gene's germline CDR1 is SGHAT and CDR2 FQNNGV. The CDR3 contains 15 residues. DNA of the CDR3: TGTGCCAGCAGCTTAGATAGGGGGGGACAAGAGACCCAGTACTTC. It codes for CASSLDRGGQETQYF.

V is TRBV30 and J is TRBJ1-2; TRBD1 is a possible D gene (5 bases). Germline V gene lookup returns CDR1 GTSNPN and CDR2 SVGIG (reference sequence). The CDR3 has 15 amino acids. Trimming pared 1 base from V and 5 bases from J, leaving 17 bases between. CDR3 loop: CAWSALKGIGYGYTF. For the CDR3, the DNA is TGTGCCTGGAGTGCCCTTAAGGGGATCGGGTATGGCTACACCTTC.

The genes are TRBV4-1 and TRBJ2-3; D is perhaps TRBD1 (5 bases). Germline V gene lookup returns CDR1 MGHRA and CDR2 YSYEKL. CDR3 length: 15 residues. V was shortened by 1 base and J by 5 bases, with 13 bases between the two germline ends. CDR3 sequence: CASSQVAVTEDTQYF. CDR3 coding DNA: TGCGCCAGCAGCCAAGTGGCCGTGACAGAAGATACGCAGTATTTT.

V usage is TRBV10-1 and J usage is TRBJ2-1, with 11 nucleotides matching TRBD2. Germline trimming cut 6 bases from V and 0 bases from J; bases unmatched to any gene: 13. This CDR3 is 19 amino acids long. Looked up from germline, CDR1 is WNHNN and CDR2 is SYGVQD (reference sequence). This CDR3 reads CASSPGLAGGPSSYNEQFF. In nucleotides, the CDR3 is TGCGCCAGCAGCCCCGGGCTAGCGGGGGGCCCTAGCTCCTACAATGAGCAGTTCTTC.

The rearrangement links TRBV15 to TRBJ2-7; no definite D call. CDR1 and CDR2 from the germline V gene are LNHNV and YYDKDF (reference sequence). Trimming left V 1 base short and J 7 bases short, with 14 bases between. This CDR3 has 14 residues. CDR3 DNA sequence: TGTGCCACCAGCAGAGGGGAAGGAGTGTGGGAGCAGTACTTC. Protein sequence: CATSRGEGVWEQYF.

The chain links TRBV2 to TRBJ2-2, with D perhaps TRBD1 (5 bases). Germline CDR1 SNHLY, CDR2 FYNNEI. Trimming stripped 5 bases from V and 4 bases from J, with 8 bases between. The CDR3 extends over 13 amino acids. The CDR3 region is CASSWGGTGELFF. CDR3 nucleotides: TGTGCCAGCAGTTGGGGCGGCACCGGGGAGCTGTTTTTT.

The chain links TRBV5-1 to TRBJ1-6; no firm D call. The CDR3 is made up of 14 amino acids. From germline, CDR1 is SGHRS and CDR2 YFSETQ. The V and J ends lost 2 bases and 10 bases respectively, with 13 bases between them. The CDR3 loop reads CASSFGRGESPLHF. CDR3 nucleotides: TGCGCCAGCAGCTTTGGCAGAGGCGAATCACCCCTCCACTTT.

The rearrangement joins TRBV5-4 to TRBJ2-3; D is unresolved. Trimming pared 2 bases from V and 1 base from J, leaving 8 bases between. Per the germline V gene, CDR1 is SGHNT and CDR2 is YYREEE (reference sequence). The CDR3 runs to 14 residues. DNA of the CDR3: TGTGCCAGCAGCTTAGGTAGGGGCACAGATACGCAGTATTTT. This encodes CASSLGRGTDTQYF. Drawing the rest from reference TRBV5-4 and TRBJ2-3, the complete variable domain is ETGVTQSPTHLIKTRGQQVTLRCSSQSGHNTVSWYQQALGQGPQFIFQYYREEENGRGNFPPRFSGLQFPNYSSELNVNALELDDSALYLCASSLGRGTDTQYFGPGTRLTVL.